The 17 T cell receptor beta chains in this list originate from one sample, sequenced in a study of shared clonotypes between healthy human individuals. Sequencing was performed with immunoSEQ multiplex PCR; in TCRdb, only in-frame clones are kept and a portion is missing. The sample lists 2 million to 3 million clones; around 94% were seen once. Source material: naive CD4+ T cells sorted from blood. Documented subset: CD45RA+ positively selected. The receptors derive from a man between 18 and 29 years old in good health.

The chain links TRBV18 to TRBJ2-7, with 7 bases identical to TRBD1. The CDR3 runs to 15 residues. Losses at the gene ends were 6 bases for V and 0 bases for J; bases not matched to a gene: 8. Germline V gene data show CDR1 as KGHSH and CDR2 as LQKENI. CDR3 sequence (DNA): TGTGCCAGCTCGTCCGGGACAGAGAGCTCCTACGAGCAGTACTTC. Translation: CASSSGTESSYEQYF.

The chain couples TRBV7-2 to TRBJ2-2; a possible D gene is TRBD2 (6 bases). Looked up from germline, CDR1 is SGHTA and CDR2 is FQGNSA. CDR3 length: 15 amino acids. Trimming removed 1 base at V and 5 bases at J, with 11 bases between. Written as DNA, the CDR3 is TGTGCCAGCAGCTTAGAGCGGGTCCAAACCGGGGAGCTGTTTTTT. Translation: CASSLERVQTGELFF.

This chain connects TRBV10-3 to TRBJ1-2, with D perhaps TRBD1 (5 bases). CDR3 size: 14 residues. The germline V and J ends were trimmed by 3 bases and 7 bases, with 15 bases remaining between them. CDR1 and CDR2 (germline): ENHRY, SYGVKD. The CDR3: CAISEPQGVAGYTF. For the CDR3, the DNA is TGTGCCATCAGTGAACCCCAGGGAGTGGCTGGCTACACCTTC.

This chain uses TRBV6-1 with TRBJ2-1, with TRBD2 identical over 15 bases. Trimming removed 4 bases from V and 4 bases from J; junction bases left unmatched: 8. CDR1 and CDR2 (germline): MNHNS, SASEGT. The CDR3 extends over 18 amino acids. CDR3 nucleotide sequence: TGTGCCAGCAGTGGGACTAGCGGGAGGGCCGAAAAGTACAATGAGCAGTTCTTC. It codes for CASSGTSGRAEKYNEQFF.

This chain links TRBV11-2 with TRBJ2-2; D is possibly TRBD2 (5 bases). Per the germline V gene, CDR1 is SGHAT and CDR2 is FQNNGV. CDR3 length: 16 amino acids. Trimming removed 5 bases from V and 4 bases from J, with 17 bases in between. CDR3 sequence (DNA): TGTGCCAGCAGCCCGGGGTCGGGTGAAGTCACCGGGGAGCTGTTTTTT. Translated, it gives CASSPGSGEVTGELFF.

The chain combines TRBV6-5 with TRBJ1-6; no definite D call. The V gene's germline CDR1 is MNHEY and CDR2 SVGAGI. This CDR3 comprises 14 residues. Between the trimmed V and J ends, which lost 8 bases and 10 bases, there was a span of 18 bases. The DNA of the CDR3 is TGTGCCAGCGGCGTTGGCCCCTCAGGATCACCCCTCCACTTT. Amino acids: CASGVGPSGSPLHF.

The CDR3 sequence is CASAGVTDTQYF. The CDR3 coding sequence is TGTGCCAGCGCGGGAGTCACAGATACGCAGTATTTT. J is TRBJ2-3 and V is TRBV5-4; the match to TRBD2 covers 7 bases. Losses at the gene ends were 7 bases for V and 2 bases for J; bases not matched to a gene: 1. The CDR3 sequence is 12 residues long. Germline assignment: CDR1 SGHNT and CDR2 YYREEE (reference sequence).

This rearrangement joins TRBV6-6 to TRBJ2-7; D is possibly TRBD2 (5 bases). Trimming pared 4 bases from V and 3 bases from J, leaving 16 bases between. The germline V gene has CDR1 MNHNY and CDR2 SVGAGI (reference sequence). There are 15 residues in the CDR3. The CDR3 region is CASSSLVREIYEQYF. The CDR3 DNA is TGTGCCAGCAGTTCCCTCGTCCGGGAAATCTACGAGCAGTACTTC.

The rearrangement uses TRBV28 and TRBJ1-4; D is undetermined. V lost 3 bases to trimming and J lost 8 bases, with 13 bases between them. The length of the CDR3 is 14 residues. Germline CDR1 and CDR2: MDHEN and SYDVKM. CDR3 DNA sequence: TGTGCCAGCAGTTTGTCGGACCTCGGGGAAAAACTGTTTTTT. Amino acid sequence: CASSLSDLGEKLFF.

A remark on this clone: This sample includes further DNA sequences coding for the same CDR3. The J gene is TRBJ2-7, the V gene TRBV11-2, with TRBD1 identical over 11 bases. Germline CDR1 and CDR2: SGHAT and FQNNGV. This CDR3 comprises 14 residues. V shed 5 bases, J shed 3 bases, and the junction held 3 bases outside the gene matches. The DNA of the CDR3 is TGTGCCAGCAGCCCGGACAGGGGGCTCTACGAGCAGTACTTC. It codes for CASSPDRGLYEQYF.

The rearrangement links TRBV11-2 to TRBJ1-1; no clear D. From germline, CDR1 is SGHAT and CDR2 FQNNGV. Trimming pared 3 bases from V and 0 bases from J, leaving 8 bases between. This CDR3 contains 14 residues. Here the CDR3 DNA reads TGTGCCAGCAGCTTTTCACAGTTGAACACTGAAGCTTTCTTT. Translation gives CASSFSQLNTEAFF.

V and J are TRBV5-1 and TRBJ1-1; 7 bases match TRBD1. Germline CDR1 SGHRS, CDR2 YFSETQ. This CDR3 comprises 13 residues. J gave up 0 bases and V 8 bases, and 4 bases lay outside the gene matches. The CDR3: CASQGGVNTEAFF. CDR3 nucleotide sequence: TGCGCCAGTCAGGGGGGAGTGAACACTGAAGCTTTCTTT.

CDR3 bases: TGCGCCAGCAGCCGGACCGGGACGGCAGACAATGAGCAGTTCTTC. As protein: CASSRTGTADNEQFF. V gene TRBV5-1 combines with J gene TRBJ2-1; D is tentatively TRBD1 or TRBD2 (5 bases each). The CDR3 loop spans 15 amino acids. CDR1 SGHRS and CDR2 YFSETQ come from the germline V gene. V was cut by 4 bases and J by 5 bases, with 16 bases left in between.

The chain couples TRBV6-5 to TRBJ1-5, with D maybe TRBD1 (6 bases). Trimming took off 10 bases at V and 4 bases at J, with 17 bases between the two ends. This CDR3 comprises 14 residues. CDR1 and CDR2 from the germline V gene are MNHEY and SVGAGI. CDR3 protein: CATRRGPPNQPQHF. The CDR3 region has the DNA TGTGCCACCCGGCGGGGGCCCCCAAATCAGCCCCAGCATTTT.

This clone is a singleton in its sample. The V gene is TRBV18, the J gene TRBJ2-1, with 8 bases that match TRBD2. Looked up from germline, CDR1 is KGHSH and CDR2 is LQKENI. The CDR3 spans 16 residues. V trimming: 1 base; J trimming: 4 bases; junction bases outside the gene matches: 6. Here the CDR3 DNA reads TGTGCCAGCTCACCACTTTCGGGAGGGGTATACAATGAGCAGTTCTTC. It codes for CASSPLSGGVYNEQFF.

V is TRBV5-1 and J is TRBJ2-2; 13 nucleotides agree with TRBD2. CDR1 and CDR2 (germline): SGHRS, YFSETQ. Trimming took 3 bases from V and 2 from J; bases not matched to a gene: 4. CDR3 length equals 17 residues. CDR3 amino acids: CASSWGLAGSNTGELFF. CDR3 DNA sequence: TGCGCCAGCAGCTGGGGACTAGCGGGATCTAACACCGGGGAGCTGTTTTTT.

V is TRBV2 and J is TRBJ2-7; D is undetermined. Trimming shortened V by 5 bases and J by 2 bases, and 22 bases separated the two germline ends. Germline V gene data show CDR1 as SNHLY and CDR2 as FYNNEI. This CDR3 has 17 residues. Here the CDR3 DNA reads TGTGCCAGCAGTCTAGACCCCCCAGGAGAGCTTCCCTACGAGCAGTACTTC. It codes for CASSLDPPGELPYEQYF.